This TCR beta chain was identified during a study of blood T cell repertoires in COVID-19. Study-wide context: Whether acute or convalescent, the COVID-19 samples came from the United States, Italy and Spain. Sources were T cells, B-cell-depleted T cells, or PBMCs; the material itself was cDNA or gDNA.

Libraries were prepared by immunoSEQ multiplex PCR; TCRdb keeps only in-frame clonotypes and omits some of them. This sample has about 300,000 clones, with approximately 90% found just once. The CDR3 loop spans 14 amino acids. Germline CDR1 is SGHRS and CDR2 is YFSETQ. With 5 bases removed from V and 1 base from J, the gap between germline ends came to 10 bases. Sequenced input: peripheral blood. The sequence came from a man aged 40-50 years with acute or convalescent COVID-19. The V gene is TRBV5-1, the J gene TRBJ1-3; D possibly corresponds to TRBD1 (5 bases). This CDR3 is CASRTEGSGNTIYF. In DNA form, the CDR3 reads TGCGCCAGCAGGACAGAAGGGTCTGGAAACACCATATATTTT.